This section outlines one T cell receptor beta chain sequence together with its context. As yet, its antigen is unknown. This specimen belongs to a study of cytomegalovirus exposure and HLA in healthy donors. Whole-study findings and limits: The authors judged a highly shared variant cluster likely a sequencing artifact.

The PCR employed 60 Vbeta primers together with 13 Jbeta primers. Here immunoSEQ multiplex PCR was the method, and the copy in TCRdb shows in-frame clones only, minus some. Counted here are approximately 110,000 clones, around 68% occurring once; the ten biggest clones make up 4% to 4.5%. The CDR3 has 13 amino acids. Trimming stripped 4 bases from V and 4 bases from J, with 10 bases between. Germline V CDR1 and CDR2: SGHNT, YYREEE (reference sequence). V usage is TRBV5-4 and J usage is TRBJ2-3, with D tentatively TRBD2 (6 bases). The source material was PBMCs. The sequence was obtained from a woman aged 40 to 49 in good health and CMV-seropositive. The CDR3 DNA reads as TGTGCCAGCAGCCTAAGACTAGCAGATACGCAGTATTTT. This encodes CASSLRLADTQYF.